This T cell receptor beta chain was observed in a study of T cell responses to AZD1222 COVID-19 vaccine. Overall study findings and caveats: Repertoire sampling was restricted to post-peak T cell response timepoints. A mostly white British donor set with more females was recruited, and clonal diversity was possibly underestimated.

The repertoire was sequenced with immunoSEQ multiplex PCR; TCRdb's copy has only in-frame clones and lacks some. The repertoire holds about 120,000 clones, with about 88% as singletons. CDR1 and CDR2 (germline): LNHDA, SQIVND (reference sequence). The V gene lost 0 bases and the J gene lost 5 bases, with 14 bases spanning the gap. The CDR3 runs 15 residues. In the case of this clone: Its cognate antigen is unknown.

The genes are TRBV19 and TRBJ2-7; either TRBD1 or TRBD2 may supply D (6 bases each). Source: peripheral blood, taken 28 days after the second AZD1222 dose. The sequence was obtained from an adult who received the AZD1222 COVID-19 vaccine. The CDR3 protein is CASSIEGGPMNEQYF. The CDR3 nucleotides read TGTGCCAGTAGTATAGAGGGGGGCCCTATGAACGAGCAGTACTTC.